Presented here are 21 T cell receptor beta chains from one specimen sequenced in a study of T cells in Graves' hyperthyroidism and ophthalmopathy (dated by TCRdb to the late 2010s). The method was multiplex PCR. Instrument on record: Illumina HiSeq 2000. The TCR beta CDR3 regions were amplified from RNA transcripts. The TCR CDR3 was subjected to a first round of RT-PCR using the HTBI primer set and the Qiagen OneStep RT-PCR kit. Starting from the raw public reads, TCRdb applied fastp trimming at Q25, assembled clones with MiXCR and retained in-frame beta chains. Entries that share a CDR3 protein sequence are merged under the most common genes and DNA. The sample table records 400,000 to 500,000 distinct CDR3 sequences; about 13% of these occur just once. The ten largest clones represent 5.3% of the sample. Sequenced material: blood. The receptors come from a woman aged 18-29 years with Graves' hyperthyroidism.

This clonotype was observed many times. The chain carries TRBV18 and TRBJ2-7; D is undetermined. The CDR3 is 13 amino acids. V dropped 2 bases and J dropped 7 bases, with 12 bases sitting between them. CDR1 and CDR2 from the germline V gene are KGHSH and LQKENI. The CDR3 DNA reads TGTGCCAGCTCACCAGAAGGGCGGCGGGAGCAGTACTTC. Its translation is CASSPEGRREQYF.

This chain links TRBV20-1 with TRBJ1-2; the match to TRBD1 covers 9 bases. The CDR3 spans 11 residues. CDR1 and CDR2 (germline): DFQATT, SNEGSKA (reference sequence). V gave up 6 bases and J gave up 4 bases; unmatched junction bases: 0. CDR3 bases: TGCAGTGCGACAGGGGGCTATGGCTACACCTTC. Protein sequence: CSATGGYGYTF.

The sample holds a few counts of this clonotype. The V gene is TRBV6-1, the J gene TRBJ1-6; D may be TRBD1 (5 bases). Germline CDR1 reads MNHNS; CDR2 reads SASEGT. V lost 2 bases, J lost 8 bases, and 13 bases lay in between. This CDR3 is 15 amino acids long. CDR3 sequence: CASSEWDGEDSPLHF. The CDR3 coding sequence is TGTGCCAGCAGTGAATGGGACGGAGAGGATTCACCCCTCCACTTT.

This clonotype was recorded many times. This sequence joins TRBV27 and TRBJ1-2, with a weak D call TRBD1 (5 bases). From germline, CDR1 is MNHEY and CDR2 SMNVEV (reference sequence). There are 14 residues in the CDR3. Trimming cost V 7 bases and J 4 bases, with 16 bases left between them. The DNA of the CDR3 is TGTGCCAGCAAAAGTTCAGGGTCCGTCTATGGCTACACCTTC. Translating gives CASKSSGSVYGYTF.

This clonotype was detected ten times or more. The V call is TRBV11-2, the J call TRBJ2-6, with unresolved D. Trimming took 4 bases from V and 7 from J, leaving 8 bases between them. Germline-derived CDR1 and CDR2 are SGHAT and FQNNGV. This CDR3 region has 13 residues. This CDR3 reads CASSYTLANVLTF. CDR3 nucleotides: TGTGCCAGCAGCTACACTCTAGCCAACGTCCTGACTTTC. The full variable domain, with the rest looked up from reference TRBV11-2 and TRBJ2-6, is EAGVAQSPRYKIIEKRQSVAFWCNPISGHATLYWYQQILGQGPKLLIQFQNNGVVDDSQLPKDRFSAERLKGVDSTLKIQPAKLEDSAVYLCASSYTLANVLTFGAGSRLTVL.

The V and J genes are TRBV29-1 and TRBJ2-3, with D hard to call. CDR1 and CDR2 from the germline V gene are SQVTM and ANQGSEA. The CDR3 covers 13 residues. V dropped 0 bases and J dropped 4 bases, with 8 bases sitting between them. The CDR3 region is CSVEEIGADTQYF. The CDR3 nucleotides read TGCAGCGTTGAAGAGATAGGAGCAGATACGCAGTATTTT.

The V call is TRBV7-9, the J call TRBJ1-1; D uncertain. The CDR3 contains 16 residues. Germline lookup yields CDR1 SEHNR and CDR2 FQNEAQ (reference sequence). V lost 5 bases and J 6 bases, leaving 22 bases between the germline ends. The CDR3 DNA is TGTGCCAGCAGCCTCCCTCTGGCGGGAATACATTCTGAAGCTTTCTTT. Its protein product is CASSLPLAGIHSEAFF.

This clonotype was seen at least ten times. The chain carries TRBV30 and TRBJ2-7; 10 bases agree with TRBD1. The J segment lost 7 bases and the V segment lost 0 bases, leaving 6 bases of the junction unmatched. The CDR3 runs 14 residues. Germline CDR1 reads GTSNPN; CDR2 reads SVGIG (reference sequence). The CDR3 is CAWSVVDRGKEQYF. In nucleotides, the CDR3 is TGTGCCTGGAGTGTAGTGGACAGGGGGAAGGAGCAGTACTTC.

The sample holds a few counts of this clonotype. The V gene is TRBV9, the J gene TRBJ2-1; 9 positions match TRBD1. Germline V gives CDR1 SGDLS, CDR2 YYNGEE. The CDR3 totals 16 residues. Trimming removed 3 bases from V and 5 bases from J; junction bases left unmatched: 9. DNA of the CDR3: TGTGCCAGCAGCGCTAACGGACAGGGGAGAAACAATGAGCAGTTCTTC. It specifies CASSANGQGRNNEQFF.

Many counts were recorded for this clonotype. The V and J genes are TRBV2 and TRBJ2-1, with 8 bases fitting TRBD2. The germline V gene encodes CDR1 SNHLY and CDR2 FYNNEI. There are 15 residues in the CDR3. V gave up 2 bases and J gave up 7 bases; unmatched junction bases: 7. The CDR3 coding sequence is TGTGCCAGCAGTGAATATCGGGAGGGCCGAAATGAGCAGTTCTTC. This gives the protein CASSEYREGRNEQFF.

This clonotype came up a few times. CDR3 nucleotides: TGCAGTGCTCGGGACTACCATACGTCAGATACGCAGTATTTT. This codes for CSARDYHTSDTQYF. This chain uses TRBV20-1 with TRBJ2-3, with 7 bases matching TRBD2. In germline, CDR1 is DFQATT, CDR2 SNEGSKA (reference sequence). The CDR3 has 14 amino acids. The J segment lost 4 bases and the V segment lost 5 bases, leaving 9 bases of the junction unmatched.

This clonotype occurred many times. J is TRBJ2-1 and V is TRBV2; 10 positions match TRBD2. The germline V gene encodes CDR1 SNHLY and CDR2 FYNNEI. The J segment lost 4 bases and the V segment lost 2 bases, leaving 5 bases of the junction unmatched. The CDR3 totals 16 residues. In nucleotides, the CDR3 is TGTGCCAGCAGTGAAATAAGGACTAGCGGATACAATGAGCAGTTCTTC. Translated, it gives CASSEIRTSGYNEQFF.

The chain combines TRBV7-9 with TRBJ2-1; D not certain. The germline CDR1 and CDR2 sequences are SEHNR and FQNEAQ (reference sequence). The length of the CDR3 is 11 residues. V was shortened by 1 base and J by 14 bases, with 9 bases between the two germline ends. CDR3 bases: TGTGCCAGCAGCTTAGACGTTCCAGAGTTCTTC. This codes for CASSLDVPEFF.

This clonotype has at least ten counts. The chain uses TRBV10-3 and TRBJ2-5; TRBD1 agrees at 9 bases. Germline CDR1 and CDR2: ENHRY and SYGVKD. V lost 6 bases, J lost 4 bases, and 3 bases stayed unmatched. The CDR3 covers 13 residues. DNA of the CDR3: TGTGCCATCAGAGTGACAGGGGGAGAGACCCAGTACTTC. Translation gives CAIRVTGGETQYF.

This clonotype was detected a few times. The CDR3 region is CASSTHRDAQPQHF. DNA for the CDR3: TGTGCCAGCAGTACACACAGGGACGCCCAGCCCCAGCATTTT. This rearrangement joins TRBV9 to TRBJ1-5, with D possibly being TRBD1 (6 bases). The CDR3 covers 14 residues. Germline values: CDR1 SGDLS, CDR2 YYNGEE. V dropped 5 bases and J dropped 7 bases, with 16 bases sitting between them.

Many counts were recorded for this clonotype. The CDR3 DNA follows: TGCGCCAGCAGCTTGGATGGCGCACTCTCGGCTGAAGCTTTCTTT. As protein: CASSLDGALSAEAFF. The chain has TRBV5-1 and TRBJ1-1; unclear D gene. The CDR3 spans 15 residues. Trimming removed 0 bases at V and 6 bases at J, with 15 bases between. Per germline, CDR1 SGHRS and CDR2 YFSETQ.

The table lists this clonotype with a few counts. The chain uses TRBV7-9 and TRBJ2-2; D is unresolved. With 5 bases removed from V and 6 bases from J, the gap between germline ends came to 19 bases. Germline CDR1 reads SEHNR; CDR2 reads FQNEAQ (reference sequence). CDR3 length equals 16 residues. CDR3 nucleotides: TGTGCCAGCAGCCCGAGTGGTAGGCTTAACGCCGGGGAGCTGTTTTTT. This translates into CASSPSGRLNAGELFF.

This clonotype has more than one count but fewer than ten. This CDR3 reads CASTTRTGAQYF. The CDR3 nucleotides read TGTGCCAGCACAACTCGGACAGGGGCGCAGTATTTT. The rearrangement joins TRBV6-2 or TRBV6-3 to TRBJ2-3; the match to TRBD1 covers 9 bases. Germline assignment: CDR1 MNHEY and CDR2 SVGEGT. CDR3 length equals 12 residues. Unmatched junction bases numbered 6, after V lost 7 bases and J lost 10 bases.

This clonotype occurred a few times. The chain is built from TRBV5-1 and TRBJ1-2, with a tentative D call TRBD1 (5 bases). The V end was cut by 0 bases, the J end by 2 bases, with 17 bases between. The CDR3 length is 17 residues. CDR1 is SGHRS, CDR2 YFSETQ, per germline. The CDR3 sequence is CASSLEGWGSLNYGYTF. Here the CDR3 DNA reads TGCGCCAGCAGCTTGGAGGGCTGGGGCAGCCTAAACTATGGCTACACCTTC.

This chain links TRBV6-1 with TRBJ2-1, with D maybe TRBD2 (6 bases). V gave up 6 bases and J gave up 0 bases, with 15 bases separating them. The CDR3 spans 16 residues. Germline-derived CDR1 and CDR2 are MNHNS and SASEGT. DNA of the CDR3: TGTGCCAGCAGGGGGGGTTCGTCAGTCTCCTACAATGAGCAGTTCTTC. It specifies CASRGGSSVSYNEQFF.

The table lists this clonotype with many counts. The gene calls are TRBV30 and TRBJ1-2; 11 bases are a match to TRBD1. The CDR3 is 14 amino acids. J gave up 4 bases and V 4 bases, and 5 bases lay outside the gene matches. Germline V gene lookup returns CDR1 GTSNPN and CDR2 SVGIG (reference sequence). The CDR3 loop is CAWKGTGGIYGYTF. As DNA, the CDR3 is TGTGCCTGGAAAGGGACAGGGGGGATCTATGGCTACACCTTC.